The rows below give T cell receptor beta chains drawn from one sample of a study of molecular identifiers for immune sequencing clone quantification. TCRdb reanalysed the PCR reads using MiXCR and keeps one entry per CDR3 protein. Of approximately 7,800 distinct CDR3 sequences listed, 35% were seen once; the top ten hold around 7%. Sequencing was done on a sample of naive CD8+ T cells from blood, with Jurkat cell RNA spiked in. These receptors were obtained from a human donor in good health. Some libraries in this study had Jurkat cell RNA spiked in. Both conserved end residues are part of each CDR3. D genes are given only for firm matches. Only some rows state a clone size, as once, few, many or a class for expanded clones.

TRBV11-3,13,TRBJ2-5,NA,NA,CASSLINGQTQYF,TGTGCCAGCAGCTTAATAAACGGCCAGACCCAGTACTTC
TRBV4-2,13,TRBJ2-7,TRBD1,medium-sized,CASSQGQGGEQYF,TGTGCCAGCAGCCAAGGACAGGGGGGCGAGCAGTACTTC
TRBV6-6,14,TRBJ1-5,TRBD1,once,CASTDRVLGQPQHF,TGTGCCAGCACTGACAGGGTGCTCGGTCAGCCCCAGCATTTT
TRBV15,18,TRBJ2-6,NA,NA,CATSRDRGFPLEANVQTF,TGTGCCACCAGCAGAGATCGGGGGTTCCCTCTTGAGGCCAACGTCCAGACTTTC
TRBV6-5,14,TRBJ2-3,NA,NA,CASSYGSRADTQYF,TGTGCCAGCAGTTACGGCAGTAGGGCAGATACGCAGTATTTT
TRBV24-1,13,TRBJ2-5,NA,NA,CATSEALEETQYF,TGTGCCACCAGTGAAGCGCTAGAAGAGACCCAGTACTTC
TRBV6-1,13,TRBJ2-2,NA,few,CASSEEAAGELFF,TGTGCCAGCAGTGAGGAAGCTGCCGGGGAGCTGTTTTTT
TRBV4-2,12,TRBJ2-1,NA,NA,CASARDYNEQFF,TGTGCCAGCGCCAGGGATTACAATGAGCAGTTCTTC
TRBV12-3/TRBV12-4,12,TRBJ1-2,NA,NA,CASGTAPYGYTF,TGTGCCAGCGGAACAGCGCCATATGGCTACACCTTC
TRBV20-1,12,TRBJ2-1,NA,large,CSAPGEYNEQFF,TGCAGTGCCCCCGGGGAATACAATGAGCAGTTCTTC
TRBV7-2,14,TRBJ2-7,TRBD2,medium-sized,CASSLGTSYYEQYF,TGTGCCAGCAGCTTGGGGACTAGCTACTACGAGCAGTACTTC
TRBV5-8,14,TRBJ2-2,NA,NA,CASRRVRLTGELFF,TGTGCCAGCAGACGGGTCAGATTGACCGGGGAGCTGTTTTTT
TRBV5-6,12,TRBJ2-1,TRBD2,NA,CASSLGAGGPGF,TGTGCCAGCAGCTTGGGAGCGGGAGGGCCGGGGTTC
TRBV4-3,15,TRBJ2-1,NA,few,CASSLSWRDGDEQFF,TGCGCCAGCAGCCTTAGCTGGAGGGATGGGGATGAGCAGTTCTTC
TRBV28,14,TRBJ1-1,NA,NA,CASSLTGQNTVAFF,TGTGCCAGCAGTTTAACAGGGCAGAACACTGTAGCTTTCTTT
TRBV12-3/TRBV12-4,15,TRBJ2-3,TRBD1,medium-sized,CASSPDRGTSDTQYF,TGTGCCAGCAGTCCGGACAGGGGAACTTCAGATACGCAGTATTTT
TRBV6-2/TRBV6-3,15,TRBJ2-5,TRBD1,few,CASSDWTGAEETQYF,TGTGCCAGCAGTGATTGGACAGGTGCTGAAGAGACCCAGTACTTC
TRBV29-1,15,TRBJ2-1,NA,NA,CSVASHGKRSDEQFF,TGCAGCGTTGCCTCGCATGGCAAGAGGAGCGATGAGCAGTTCTTC
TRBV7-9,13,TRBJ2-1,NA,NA,CASSSSGYNEQFF,TGTGCCAGCAGCTCCAGCGGGTACAATGAGCAGTTCTTC
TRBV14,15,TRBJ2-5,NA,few,CASSQDPGYRETQYF,TGTGCCAGCAGCCAAGACCCAGGGTACAGGGAGACCCAGTACTTC
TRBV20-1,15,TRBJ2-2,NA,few,CSARGLVALTGELFF,TGCAGTGCTAGAGGACTTGTAGCTTTAACCGGGGAGCTGTTTTTT